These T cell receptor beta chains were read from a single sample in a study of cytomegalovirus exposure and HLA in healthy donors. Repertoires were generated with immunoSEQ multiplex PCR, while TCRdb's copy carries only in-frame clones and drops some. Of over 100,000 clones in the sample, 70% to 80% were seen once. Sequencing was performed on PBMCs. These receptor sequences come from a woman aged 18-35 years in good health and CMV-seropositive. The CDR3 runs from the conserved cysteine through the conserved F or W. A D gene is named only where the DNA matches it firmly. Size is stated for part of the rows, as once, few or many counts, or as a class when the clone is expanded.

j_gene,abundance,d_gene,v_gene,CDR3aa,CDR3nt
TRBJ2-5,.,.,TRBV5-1,CASSLGRFGETQYF,TGCGCCAGCAGCTTGGGGCGTTTCGGGGAGACCCAGTACTTC
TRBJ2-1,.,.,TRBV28,CASSKGPNSYNEQFF,TGTGCCAGCAGTAAGGGGCCCAACTCCTACAATGAGCAGTTCTTC
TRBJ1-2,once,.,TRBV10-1,CASSESRGSGYTF,TGCGCCAGCAGTGAGAGCAGGGGAAGCGGCTACACCTTC
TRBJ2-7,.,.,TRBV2,CASSSQGSTYEQYF,TGTGCCAGCAGTTCACAGGGTTCGACCTACGAGCAGTACTTC
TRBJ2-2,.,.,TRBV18,CASSPESKVGELFF,TGTGCCAGCTCACCGGAGTCTAAGGTCGGGGAGCTGTTTTTT
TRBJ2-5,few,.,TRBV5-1,CASFTPGTEETQYF,TGCGCCAGCTTTACACCCGGGACTGAAGAGACCCAGTACTTC
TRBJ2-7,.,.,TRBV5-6,CASRPPGPMGIEQYF,TGTGCCAGCAGGCCACCAGGGCCTATGGGTATCGAGCAGTACTTC
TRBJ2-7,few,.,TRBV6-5,CASSPRGVYEQYF,TGTGCCAGCAGTCCCCGTGGAGTTTACGAGCAGTACTTC
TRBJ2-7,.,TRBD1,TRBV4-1,CASSGQTYEQYF,TGCGCCAGTTCGGGACAGACCTACGAGCAGTACTTC
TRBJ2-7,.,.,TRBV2,CASSEGQGSSYEQYF,TGTGCCAGCAGTGAAGGGCAGGGAAGCTCCTACGAGCAGTACTTC
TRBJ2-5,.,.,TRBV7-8,CASSLRTFQETQYF,TGTGCCAGCAGCTTACGGACATTCCAAGAGACCCAGTACTTC
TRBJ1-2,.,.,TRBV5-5,CASSPGANYGYTF,TGTGCCAGCAGCCCCGGGGCTAACTATGGCTACACCTTC
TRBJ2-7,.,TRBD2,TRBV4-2,CASSQLSGGPYEQYF,TGTGCCAGCAGCCAGCTTAGCGGGGGACCCTACGAGCAGTACTTC